These 25 T cell receptor beta chains originate from one sample sequenced in a study of blood T cell repertoires in COVID-19. Clones were sequenced by immunoSEQ multiplex PCR, and TCRdb holds only the in-frame ones, with some missing. Found here are tens of thousands of clones, 84% of them singletons; the top ten hold about 8%. Sequenced material: peripheral blood. Receptors were obtained from a human donor in a cohort sampled during active COVID-19.

This clone has only one observation. The V and J genes are TRBV5-6 and TRBJ1-5; TRBD1 is a possible D gene (5 bases). The ends were cut back, 1 base at V and 6 bases at J, with 11 bases in the middle. This CDR3 comprises 14 residues. Germline assignment: CDR1 SGHDT and CDR2 YYEEEE. The CDR3 protein is CASSLWQGGQPQHF. The CDR3 coding sequence is TGTGCCAGCAGCTTGTGGCAGGGCGGTCAGCCCCAGCATTTT.

The CDR3 DNA follows: TGTGCCAGCAGCGTAAGGACAGGCGATTCACCCCTCCACTTT. Its protein is CASSVRTGDSPLHF. The J gene is TRBJ1-6, the V gene TRBV9, with 7 bases identical to TRBD1. This CDR3 spans 14 amino acids. Per germline, CDR1 SGDLS and CDR2 YYNGEE. Trimming at V came to 1 base and at J to 8 bases, leaving 3 bases not matched to a gene.

The rearrangement uses TRBV29-1 and TRBJ1-1; D call uncertain. Germline V CDR1 and CDR2: SQVTM, ANQGSEA. Trimming pared 3 bases from V and 5 bases from J, leaving 7 bases between. The CDR3 runs 11 residues. In DNA, the CDR3 is TGCAGCGTTGACAGAACAACTGAAGCTTTCTTT. This encodes CSVDRTTEAFF.

The chain employs TRBV28 and TRBJ2-3, with 7 bases fitting TRBD1. The CDR3 loop spans 20 amino acids. The V gene's germline CDR1 is MDHEN and CDR2 SYDVKM. Trimming at V came to 6 bases and at J to 5 bases, leaving 26 bases not matched to a gene. The CDR3 here is CASSPLRPSLALQGEDTQYF. In nucleotides, the CDR3 is TGTGCCAGCAGCCCTCTCCGACCTTCCTTGGCTCTCCAGGGGGAAGATACGCAGTATTTT.

This clone was detected only once. The gene calls are TRBV23-1 and TRBJ2-5; TRBD2 aligns across 7 bases. TRBV23-1 is given ORF status, its function remaining uncertain. The junction had 6 bases not matched to a gene; V was cut back by 9 bases and J by 5 bases. The CDR3 has 12 residues. The CDR3 is CASSRGVETQYF. DNA of the CDR3: TGCGCCAGTTCCCGGGGGGTGGAGACCCAGTACTTC.

The genes are TRBV6-6 and TRBJ1-4, with 7 bases aligning to TRBD1. The V gene end was trimmed by 9 bases and the J gene end by 3 bases; junction bases not matched to a gene: 10. The CDR3 spans 15 residues. Germline assignment: CDR1 MNHNY and CDR2 SVGAGI (reference sequence). CDR3 in DNA: TGTGCCAGTGGAGGGGGCAGAGGGGCTAATGAAAAACTGTTTTTT. Residues: CASGGGRGANEKLFF.

The chain recombines TRBV2 with TRBJ2-7; 7 positions agree with TRBD2. With V trimmed by 6 bases and J by 3 bases, 5 bases remained unmatched. CDR1 and CDR2 (germline): SNHLY, FYNNEI. This CDR3 comprises 13 residues. CDR3 nucleotides: TGTGCCAGCAGGGCTAGCGGCATCTACGAGCAGTACTTC. Amino acids: CASRASGIYEQYF. The full variable domain, completed using reference TRBV2 and TRBJ2-7, is EPEVTQTPSHQVTQMGQEVILRCVPISNHLYFYWYRQILGQKVEFLVSFYNNEISEKSEIFDDQFSVERPDGSNFTLKIRSTKLEDSAMYFCASRASGIYEQYFGPGTRLTVT.

V and J are TRBV7-2 and TRBJ1-2, with D tentatively TRBD1 (5 bases). V shed 1 base and J shed 8 bases, with 14 bases lying between them. The germline V gene encodes CDR1 SGHTA and CDR2 FQGNSA. The CDR3 contains 14 residues. The CDR3 DNA reads as TGTGCCAGCAGCTTAGGGGAACAGGTTGCGGGCTACACCTTC. Translation gives CASSLGEQVAGYTF.

V usage is TRBV9 and J usage is TRBJ2-5; 7 bases agree with TRBD2. V trimming: 6 bases; J trimming: 4 bases; junction bases outside the gene matches: 9. Germline lookup yields CDR1 SGDLS and CDR2 YYNGEE. The CDR3 totals 14 residues. In nucleotides, the CDR3 is TGTGCCAGCACCTTCGGGGGAGGGCTAGAGACCCAGTACTTC. Its protein is CASTFGGGLETQYF.

This clone was detected a few times. This sequence joins TRBV28 and TRBJ1-1; 8 bases are a match to TRBD1. The CDR3 is 15 residues long. Germline CDR1 MDHEN, CDR2 SYDVKM. Germline trimming cut 6 bases from V and 1 base from J; bases unmatched to any gene: 7. The CDR3 sequence: CASRTDRGPNTEAFF. The CDR3 DNA reads TGTGCCAGCAGGACTGACAGGGGCCCGAACACTGAAGCTTTCTTT.

This clone was seen just once. This chain uses TRBV11-2 with TRBJ2-7, with 13 bases fitting TRBD2. CDR1 is SGHAT and CDR2 is FQNNGV in the germline V gene. The CDR3 extends over 15 amino acids. V lost 6 bases and J lost 4; bases outside the gene matches: 6. Written as DNA, the CDR3 is TGTGCCAGCAGGTGGACTAGCGGGAGTAATTACGAGCAGTACTTC. It codes for CASRWTSGSNYEQYF.

V gene TRBV4-2 combines with J gene TRBJ2-1; 9 positions match TRBD2. The CDR3 totals 14 residues. Germline-derived CDR1 and CDR2 are LGHNA and YNFKEQ. V was pared by 5 bases and J by 7 bases, with 6 bases of the junction left unmatched. CDR3 amino acids: CASSSSTSGNEQFF. The CDR3 DNA is TGTGCCAGCAGCTCCTCGACTAGCGGAAATGAGCAGTTCTTC.

The chain couples TRBV19 to TRBJ2-3; 7 nucleotides align to TRBD2. Germline V gene data show CDR1 as LNHDA and CDR2 as SQIVND (reference sequence). This CDR3 has 14 residues. V was clipped by 7 bases and J by 3 bases; unmatched bases: 7. The CDR3 DNA reads TGTGCCAGTAAAAGGGAGGGGAGGACAGATACGCAGTATTTT. Protein sequence: CASKREGRTDTQYF.

The gene calls are TRBV30 and TRBJ1-5; tentative D call: TRBD1 (5 bases). Per germline, CDR1 GTSNPN and CDR2 SVGIG (reference sequence). Deletions cut 0 bases from V and 1 base from J, with 10 bases between. The CDR3 is made up of 15 amino acids. For the CDR3, the DNA is TGTGCCTGGAGTGTAAGGAGGGACAGCAATCAGCCCCAGCATTTT. It is translated as CAWSVRRDSNQPQHF.

The chain combines TRBV7-2 with TRBJ2-1; 12 bases line up with TRBD2. The CDR3 is 17 amino acids. CDR1 and CDR2 from the germline V gene are SGHTA and FQGNSA. V trimming: 4 bases; J trimming: 3 bases; junction bases outside the gene matches: 7. CDR3 DNA sequence: TGTGCCAGCAGCTCCAAAGGGACTAGCGGGCACTACAATGAGCAGTTCTTC. Translating gives CASSSKGTSGHYNEQFF.

V and J are TRBV30 and TRBJ1-6; D uncertain. The CDR3 runs 17 residues. Germline assignment: CDR1 GTSNPN and CDR2 SVGIG (reference sequence). The V gene lost 2 bases and the J gene lost 0 bases, with 14 bases spanning the gap. As DNA, the CDR3 is TGTGCCTGGAGTAGGGAGCGCACGAGCTCCTATAATTCACCCCTCCACTTT. Residues: CAWSRERTSSYNSPLHF.

The rearrangement uses TRBV6-1 and TRBJ1-5; D is unclear. The ends were cut back, 6 bases at V and 5 bases at J, with 8 bases in the middle. CDR1 and CDR2 from the germline V gene are MNHNS and SASEGT. This CDR3 has 12 amino acids. The CDR3 is CASRLADQPQHF. Written as DNA, the CDR3 is TGTGCCAGCAGGTTAGCCGATCAGCCCCAGCATTTT.

V and J are TRBV5-5 and TRBJ2-7; 7 positions agree with TRBD2. CDR3 length: 14 residues. Losses at the gene ends were 5 bases for V and 2 bases for J; bases not matched to a gene: 7. Germline lookup yields CDR1 SGHKS and CDR2 YYEKEE (reference sequence). CDR3 nucleotides: TGTGCCAGCAGATCCCCCGGGAGGACCTACGAGCAGTACTTC. Translating it yields CASRSPGRTYEQYF.

The chain couples TRBV5-1 to TRBJ2-7; 8 positions match TRBD1. The CDR3 is 14 amino acids. The junction had 4 bases not matched to a gene; V was cut back by 0 bases and J by 5 bases. Germline CDR1 is SGHRS and CDR2 is YFSETQ. CDR3 sequence (DNA): TGCGCCAGCAGCTTGGGGACAGGGTTAAACGAGCAGTACTTC. It translates to CASSLGTGLNEQYF.

V is TRBV21-1 and J is TRBJ2-7; TRBD1, the D gene given by the table, was not confirmed from the DNA. TRBV21-1 has pseudogene status. CDR3 size: 14 residues. The CDR3: CASSTRDRAYEQYF. CDR3 nucleotide sequence: TGTGCCAGCAGCACCCGGGACAGGGCCTACGAGCAGTACTTC.

The rearrangement uses TRBV5-1 and TRBJ1-6, with 7 bases fitting TRBD1. J lost 6 bases, V lost 4 bases, and 4 bases had no gene match. The CDR3 totals 14 residues. Germline V gene data show CDR1 as SGHRS and CDR2 as YFSETQ. The CDR3 region is CASSLRDSNSPLHF. CDR3 sequence (DNA): TGCGCCAGCAGCCTCCGGGACAGTAATTCACCCCTCCACTTT.

V and J are TRBV4-2 and TRBJ1-6, with D possibly being TRBD1 (5 bases). V was shortened by 4 bases and J by 7 bases, with 11 bases between the two germline ends. The CDR3 is 14 residues long. Looked up from germline, CDR1 is LGHNA and CDR2 is YNFKEQ. CDR3 loop: CASSRDRTNSPLHF. CDR3 DNA sequence: TGTGCCAGCAGCCGAGACAGAACCAATTCACCCCTCCACTTT.

The chain joins TRBV29-1 to TRBJ2-6, with 9 bases fitting TRBD1. The length of the CDR3 is 17 residues. The V gene's germline CDR1 is SQVTM and CDR2 ANQGSEA. Trimming at V came to 4 bases and at J to 0 bases, leaving 7 bases not matched to a gene. Here the CDR3 DNA reads TGCAGCGTTGCTCCGACAGGGGGATTCTCTGGGGCCAACGTCCTGACTTTC. Protein: CSVAPTGGFSGANVLTF.

This chain connects TRBV12-3 or TRBV12-4 to TRBJ1-1; D is ambiguous. Deletions cut 3 bases from V and 6 bases from J, with 11 bases between. The CDR3 sequence is 13 residues long. Written as DNA, the CDR3 is TGTGCCAGCAGTTTTGCCTTGAGGGCTGAAGCTTTCTTT. Residues: CASSFALRAEAFF.

This clone appeared a few times. This sequence joins TRBV15 and TRBJ2-2; D unclear. The V gene lost 0 bases and the J gene lost 1 base, with 9 bases spanning the gap. CDR1 and CDR2 (germline): LNHNV, YYDKDF (reference sequence). This CDR3 contains 16 residues. CDR3 sequence reads: CATSRDGARNTGELFF. CDR3 in DNA: TGTGCCACCAGCAGAGATGGTGCGCGGAACACCGGGGAGCTGTTTTTT.